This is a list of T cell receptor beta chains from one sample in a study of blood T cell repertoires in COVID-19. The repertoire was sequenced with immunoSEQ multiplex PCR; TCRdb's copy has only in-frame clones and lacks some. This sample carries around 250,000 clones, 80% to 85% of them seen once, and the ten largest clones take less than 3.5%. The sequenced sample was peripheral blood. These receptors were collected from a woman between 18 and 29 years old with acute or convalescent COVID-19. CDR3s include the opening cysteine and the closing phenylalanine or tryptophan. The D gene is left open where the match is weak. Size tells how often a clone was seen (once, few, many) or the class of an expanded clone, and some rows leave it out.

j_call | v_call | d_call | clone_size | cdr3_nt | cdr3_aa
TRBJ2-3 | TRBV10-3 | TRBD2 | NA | TGTGCCATCAGCCCCTCCCCGGGACTAGCGGGAGGGATGACAGATACGCAGTATTTT | CAISPSPGLAGGMTDTQYF
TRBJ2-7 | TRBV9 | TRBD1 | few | TGTGCCAGCAGCGTAGGGACAGGGAGGTCCTACGAGCAGTACTTC | CASSVGTGRSYEQYF
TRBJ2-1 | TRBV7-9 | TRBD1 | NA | TGTGCCAGCAGCTTAGTTTTTCGGGACAGGATTATACATGAGCAGTTCTTC | CASSLVFRDRIIHEQFF
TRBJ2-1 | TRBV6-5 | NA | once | TGTGCCAGCAGTTACCTAGCAGAAAGCTACAATGAGCAGTTCTTC | CASSYLAESYNEQFF
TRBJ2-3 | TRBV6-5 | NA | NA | TGTGCCAGCAGCGGGTACACAGATACGCAGTATTTT | CASSGYTDTQYF
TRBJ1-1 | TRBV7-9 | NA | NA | TGTGCCAGCAGCCCACAGGGTCTGTCCACTGAAGCTTTCTTT | CASSPQGLSTEAFF
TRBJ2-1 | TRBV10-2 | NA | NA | TGCGCCAGCAGTGAGTATGGGGACACTACGTACAATGAGCAGTTCTTC | CASSEYGDTTYNEQFF
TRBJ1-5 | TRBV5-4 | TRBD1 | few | TGTGCCAGCAGCTTGGCCTGGATAGGGGGCGGCAATCAGCCCCAGCATTTT | CASSLAWIGGGNQPQHF
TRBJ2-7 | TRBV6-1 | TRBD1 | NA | TGTGCCAGCAGTGAAGCGAAAGGGACAGGGGGGTTATACGAGCAGTACTTC | CASSEAKGTGGLYEQYF
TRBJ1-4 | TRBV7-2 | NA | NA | TGTGCCAGCAGCTTAGTATCAGGGGCCGGTAGGGAACTGTTTTTT | CASSLVSGAGRELFF
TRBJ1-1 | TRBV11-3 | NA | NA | TGTGCCAGCAGCCGCCGGGAGAACACTGAAGCTTTCTTT | CASSRRENTEAFF
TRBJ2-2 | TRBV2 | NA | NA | TGTGCCAGCAGTCCCCGAGGCCCCAGCGCTAGTCGGGTCGGGGAGCTGTTTTTT | CASSPRGPSASRVGELFF
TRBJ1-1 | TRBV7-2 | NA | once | TGTGCCAGCAGCTTAGTGGGCAGGGTCGCTGAAGCTTTCTTT | CASSLVGRVAEAFF
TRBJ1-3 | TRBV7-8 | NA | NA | TGTGCCAGCAGCTTTGGTCCAGTCTCTGGAAACACCATATATTTT | CASSFGPVSGNTIYF
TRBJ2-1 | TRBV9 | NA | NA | TGTGCCAGCAGCGGTAGTTCCGGACAGGGGAATCTAGCGGGACCATACAATGAGCAGTTCTTC | CASSGSSGQGNLAGPYNEQFF